The 25 T cell receptor beta chains in this list originate from one sample, sequenced in a study of control samples from healthy donors and cancer patients. The assay was immunoSEQ multiplex PCR, and TCRdb's table has in-frame clones only and misses some. The data contain around 170,000 clones, roughly 88% of them singletons. The sample taken for sequencing was blood. These receptors originate from a woman in her 30s in good health.

V gene TRBV7-2 combines with J gene TRBJ1-2; D not certain. The CDR3 runs to 15 residues. Germline loops: CDR1 SGHTA, CDR2 FQGNSA. The V and J ends lost 4 bases and 3 bases respectively, with 15 bases between them. CDR3 region: CASSSRKGADYGYTF. The CDR3 DNA sequence: TGTGCCAGCAGCTCCAGGAAGGGCGCAGACTATGGCTACACCTTC.

The chain couples TRBV9 to TRBJ2-5; TRBD1 or TRBD2 may be the D gene (5 bases each). The germline V and J ends were trimmed by 1 base and 4 bases, with 8 bases remaining between them. This CDR3 is built from 13 residues. CDR1 and CDR2 from the germline V gene are SGDLS and YYNGEE. CDR3 DNA sequence: TGTGCCAGCAGCGTAAATGGGGGAGAGACCCAGTACTTC. Amino acid sequence: CASSVNGGETQYF.

A note on this clone: The same CDR3 is also encoded by other DNA sequences in this sample. This sequence joins TRBV18 and TRBJ1-1, with no clear D. This CDR3 has 13 residues. Trimming pared 2 bases from V and 3 bases from J, leaving 7 bases between. In germline, CDR1 is KGHSH, CDR2 LQKENI. The DNA of the CDR3 is TGTGCCAGCTCACCAAGGTTGGACACTGAAGCTTTCTTT. Its translation: CASSPRLDTEAFF.

This chain links TRBV5-1 with TRBJ2-7; no definite D call. The germline CDR1 and CDR2 sequences are SGHRS and YFSETQ. Trimming cost V 0 bases and J 0 bases, with 10 bases left between them. There are 15 residues in the CDR3. The CDR3 loop is CASSLGKSSSYEQYF. CDR3 sequence (DNA): TGCGCCAGCAGCTTGGGCAAAAGTAGCTCCTACGAGCAGTACTTC.

This chain joins TRBV9 and TRBJ2-3, with TRBD2 as a possible D gene (6 bases). The V gene's germline CDR1 is SGDLS and CDR2 YYNGEE. The CDR3 is 17 residues long. V lost 0 bases and J lost 9, with 23 bases in between. The CDR3 loop is CASSVVPSGVIFSTQYF. The CDR3 DNA is TGTGCCAGCAGCGTAGTCCCCTCGGGGGTTATTTTCTCGACGCAGTATTTT.

The V gene is TRBV5-6, the J gene TRBJ2-2; D unresolved. The CDR3 length is 13 residues. Germline-derived CDR1 and CDR2 are SGHDT and YYEEEE. V shed 1 base and J shed 5 bases, with 6 bases lying between them. The CDR3 coding sequence is TGTGCCAGCAGCTTGTCCATGACCGGGGAGCTGTTTTTT. Protein: CASSLSMTGELFF.

The chain has TRBV2 and TRBJ1-1, with D unclear. Germline V lookup: CDR1 SNHLY, CDR2 FYNNEI. V was shortened by 8 bases and J by 0 bases, with 10 bases between the two germline ends. The CDR3 length is 13 residues. This CDR3 reads CASLALVNTEAFF. Here the CDR3 DNA reads TGTGCCAGCTTGGCGCTTGTGAACACTGAAGCTTTCTTT.

A few counts support this clone. The chain has TRBV2 and TRBJ2-2, with 9 nucleotides matching TRBD2. CDR1 SNHLY and CDR2 FYNNEI come from the germline V gene. V lost 5 bases to trimming and J lost 1 base; unmatched junction nucleotides: 2. This CDR3 has 15 residues. CDR3 residues: CASSSSGGNTGELFF. The CDR3 DNA sequence: TGTGCCAGCAGTAGTAGCGGGGGGAACACCGGGGAGCTGTTTTTT.

CDR3 amino acids: CASSSTGSTDTQYF. For the CDR3, the DNA is TGCGCCAGCAGCTCTACAGGAAGCACAGATACGCAGTATTTT. The V gene is TRBV5-1, the J gene TRBJ2-3; D possibly corresponds to TRBD1 (5 bases). Germline CDR1 reads SGHRS; CDR2 reads YFSETQ. The V end was cut by 3 bases, the J end by 0 bases, with 8 bases between. CDR3 length: 14 amino acids.

The chain combines TRBV7-9 with TRBJ2-3; 10 nucleotides agree with TRBD1. There are 15 residues in the CDR3. Germline values: CDR1 SEHNR, CDR2 FQNEAQ (reference sequence). V shed 3 bases and J 1 base; nucleotides not matched to a gene: 1. CDR3 in DNA: TGTGCCAGCAGCTTGACAGGGGGCCGCACAGATACGCAGTATTTT. Encoded protein: CASSLTGGRTDTQYF.

CDR3 amino acids: CASRGAGDYYGYTF. As DNA, the CDR3 is TGTGCCAGCAGGGGGGCAGGGGACTACTATGGCTACACCTTC. The chain joins TRBV7-9 to TRBJ1-2; maybe TRBD1 (6 bases). V dropped 6 bases and J dropped 3 bases, with 14 bases sitting between them. The CDR3 runs to 14 residues. CDR1 and CDR2 (germline): SEHNR, FQNEAQ (reference sequence).

This chain links TRBV5-1 with TRBJ2-5; 9 nucleotides line up with TRBD1. V was clipped by 2 bases and J by 4 bases; unmatched bases: 3. The CDR3 extends over 14 amino acids. Germline V gives CDR1 SGHRS, CDR2 YFSETQ. DNA for the CDR3: TGCGCCAGCAGCTTTGACAGGGGGGGAGAGACCCAGTACTTC. Translated, it gives CASSFDRGGETQYF. The full variable domain, completed using reference TRBV5-1 and TRBJ2-5, is KAGVTQTPRYLIKTRGQQVTLSCSPISGHRSVSWYQQTPGQGLQFLFEYFSETQRNKGNFPGRFSGRQFSNSRSEMNVSTLELGDSALYLCASSFDRGGETQYFGPGTRLLVL.

As to this clone: The junction and the germline gene differ at one end; a read error may be behind it. Other DNA sequences in this specimen translate into the identical CDR3. The chain carries TRBV13 and TRBJ1-2; D uncertain. Germline-derived CDR1 and CDR2 are PRHDT and FYEKMQ (reference sequence). This CDR3 region has 15 residues. For the CDR3, the DNA is TGTGCCAGCAGCTTAGGCTCTCTTGGGAACTATGGCTACACCTTT. Translating gives CASSLGSLGNYGYTF.

J is TRBJ1-6 and V is TRBV18, with D tentatively TRBD1 (5 bases). In germline, CDR1 is KGHSH, CDR2 LQKENI. V dropped 6 bases and J dropped 7 bases, with 16 bases sitting between them. There are 15 residues in the CDR3. The CDR3 loop reads CASSSAGTANSPLHF. In nucleotides, the CDR3 is TGTGCCAGCTCGTCGGCCGGGACGGCCAATTCACCCCTCCACTTT.

The chain employs TRBV12-3 or TRBV12-4 and TRBJ1-2; no reliable D call. This CDR3 region has 11 residues. V lost 4 bases and J lost 7, with 7 bases in between. The CDR3 loop reads CASSSVFGYTF. DNA of the CDR3: TGTGCCAGCAGTTCAGTGTTTGGCTACACCTTC.

V is TRBV5-1 and J is TRBJ2-7; D gene ambiguous. Trimming took off 7 bases at V and 0 bases at J, with 14 bases between the two ends. This CDR3 has 14 amino acids. Germline CDR1 reads SGHRS; CDR2 reads YFSETQ. Here the CDR3 reads CASSSYYGSYEQYF. The CDR3 DNA sequence: TGCGCCAGCTCCTCCTACTACGGCTCCTACGAGCAGTACTTC.

J is TRBJ2-2 and V is TRBV25-1; possible D gene TRBD2, 5 bases. V lost 3 bases and J 7 bases, leaving 12 bases between the germline ends. The CDR3 extends over 14 amino acids. Germline V lookup: CDR1 MGHDK, CDR2 SYGVNS. CDR3 sequence (DNA): TGTGCCAGCAGTGACATTCGGGGAGTCGGGGAGCTGTTTTTT. Its translation: CASSDIRGVGELFF.

V is TRBV27 and J is TRBJ2-7; 11 positions match TRBD2. The trim removed 6 bases at V and 4 bases at J, leaving 8 bases unmatched. CDR1 and CDR2 from the germline V gene are MNHEY and SMNVEV (reference sequence). The CDR3 extends over 15 amino acids. The CDR3 DNA reads TGTGCCAGCAGCCAAGAGGTAGCGGGGGGGTACGAGCAGTACTTC. Translated: CASSQEVAGGYEQYF.

The J gene is TRBJ1-1, the V gene TRBV11-2; 9 bases line up with TRBD1. This CDR3 has 14 amino acids. The trim removed 10 bases at V and 4 bases at J, leaving 10 bases unmatched. Germline CDR1 and CDR2: SGHAT and FQNNGV. The CDR3 is CATPRDRVSTEAFF. CDR3 in DNA: TGTGCCACCCCCCGGGACAGGGTTTCCACTGAAGCTTTCTTT.

The chain combines TRBV4-1 with TRBJ2-7; no clear D. This CDR3 is built from 14 residues. The germline V and J ends were trimmed by 0 bases and 2 bases, with 8 bases remaining between them. Looked up from germline, CDR1 is MGHRA and CDR2 is YSYEKL. CDR3 protein: CASSQDRTTYEQYF. Written as DNA, the CDR3 is TGCGCCAGCAGCCAAGATCGTACTACCTACGAGCAGTACTTC.

The chain has TRBV30 and TRBJ2-6; 9 bases align to TRBD1. From germline, CDR1 is GTSNPN and CDR2 SVGIG (reference sequence). CDR3 size: 18 residues. V shed 2 bases and J 0 bases; nucleotides not matched to a gene: 8. The CDR3 DNA is TGTGCCTGGAGTTCCGGGACAGGGTTCCTCTCTGGGGCCAACGTCCTGACTTTC. As protein: CAWSSGTGFLSGANVLTF. Looking up the rest from reference TRBV30 and TRBJ2-6 gives the full variable domain: SQTIHQWPATLVQPVGSPLSLECTVEGTSNPNLYWYRQAAGRGLQLLFYSVGIGQISSEVPQNLSASRPQDRQFILSSKKLLLSDSGFYLCAWSSGTGFLSGANVLTFGAGSRLTVL.

This clone came up a few times. The J gene is TRBJ2-7, the V gene TRBV14; no firm D call. The germline gives CDR1 SGHDN, CDR2 FVKESK. V shed 4 bases and J shed 6 bases, with 19 bases lying between them. The CDR3 runs to 15 residues. Written as DNA, the CDR3 is TGTGCCAGCAGCCGGAATGACGCTGGGCCCCTCGAGCAGTACTTC. Its protein is CASSRNDAGPLEQYF.

The chain uses TRBV7-2 and TRBJ2-7, with D possibly TRBD1 on 6 matching bases. The CDR3 is 13 residues long. The germline V gene encodes CDR1 SGHTA and CDR2 FQGNSA. Between the trimmed V and J ends, which lost 1 base and 2 bases, there was a span of 6 bases. This chain's CDR3 is CASSLDRAYEQYF. CDR3 coding DNA: TGTGCCAGCAGCTTAGACAGGGCCTACGAGCAGTACTTC.

This chain connects TRBV27 to TRBJ1-1; no firm D call. Trimming shortened V by 7 bases and J by 2 bases, and 17 bases separated the two germline ends. Germline CDR1 reads MNHEY; CDR2 reads SMNVEV (reference sequence). The CDR3 contains 15 residues. DNA of the CDR3: TGTGCCAGCAAAGGCGGAGGATCCTTCAACACTGAAGCTTTCTTT. As protein: CASKGGGSFNTEAFF.

The chain combines TRBV9 with TRBJ2-1, with D possibly being TRBD2 (5 bases). Per germline, CDR1 SGDLS and CDR2 YYNGEE. The CDR3 is made up of 13 amino acids. Trimming cost V 3 bases and J 5 bases, with 9 bases left between them. Here the CDR3 DNA reads TGTGCCAGCAGCGCGAAACTAGACAATGAGCAGTTCTTC. The encoded protein is CASSAKLDNEQFF.